The sequence of this T cell receptor (beta chain) was determined in a study of OX40 agonist ivuxolimab in advanced cancers. Study results and caveats: Antigen specificity of clonally expanded peripheral T cells was not established. Doses of 0.1 to 3.0 mg/kg were accompanied by clonal expansion of CD4+ and CD8+ blood T cells by week 6.

The repertoire was sequenced with immunoSEQ multiplex PCR; TCRdb's copy has only in-frame clones and lacks some. The repertoire consists of about 85,000 clones, with around 86% occurring once and the leading ten covering approximately 0.3%. Trimming cost V 3 bases and J 1 base; bases outside gene matches: 3. The CDR3 consists of 15 residues. Germline values: CDR1 SGHKS, CDR2 YYEKEE (reference sequence). Worth noting for this clone: Its antigen is as yet unknown.

The sample consisted of CD4+ or CD8+ T cells sorted from blood, taken in a trial of the OX40 agonist ivuxolimab. The chain uses TRBV5-5 and TRBJ2-2; 7 bases align to TRBD1. The sequence was collected from an adult with an advanced solid tumor such as melanoma, head and neck, liver or kidney cancer. The CDR3 sequence: CASSSRTGNTGELFF. CDR3 DNA: TGTGCCAGCAGCTCCCGGACAGGGAACACCGGGGAGCTGTTTTTT.